These 10 T cell receptor beta chains share one sample of origin, sequenced in a study of cytomegalovirus exposure and HLA in healthy donors. Measured with immunoSEQ multiplex PCR; TCRdb has only the in-frame clones, and not every one. The repertoire has approximately 70,000 clones, about 93% of them found once; the top ten carry approximately 0.59%. The sample was PBMCs. The receptor set was obtained from a woman aged 18-35 years in good health and CMV-seronegative.

This sequence joins TRBV28 and TRBJ2-7; tentatively, D is TRBD1 (6 bases). Between the trimmed V and J ends, which lost 5 bases and 0 bases, there was a span of 8 bases. The CDR3 totals 13 residues. In germline, CDR1 is MDHEN, CDR2 SYDVKM. The CDR3 DNA is TGTGCCAGCAGTCAGGGGTTCTCCTACGAGCAGTACTTC. Residues: CASSQGFSYEQYF. Full variable domain (outside the CDR3, taken from reference TRBV28 and TRBJ2-7): DVKVTQSSRYLVKRTGEKVFLECVQDMDHENMFWYRQDPGLGLRLIYFSYDVKMKEKGDIPEGYSVSREKKERFSLILESASTNQTSMYLCASSQGFSYEQYFGPGTRLTVT.

The chain recombines TRBV10-3 with TRBJ2-2, with 7 bases that match TRBD2. The V segment lost 3 bases and the J segment 0 bases; nucleotides outside the gene matches: 7. The CDR3 is made up of 17 amino acids. Germline lookup yields CDR1 ENHRY and CDR2 SYGVKD. CDR3 DNA sequence: TGTGCCATCAGTGAAACAGCGGGGTCTCCGAACACCGGGGAGCTGTTTTTT. It translates to CAISETAGSPNTGELFF.

The chain joins TRBV28 to TRBJ1-1; 10 nucleotides agree with TRBD1. Germline CDR1 and CDR2: MDHEN and SYDVKM. The CDR3 contains 12 residues. V lost 11 bases to trimming and J lost 5 bases; unmatched junction nucleotides: 5. The CDR3 here is CAPGQGGTEAFF. CDR3 nucleotide sequence: TGTGCCCCCGGACAGGGGGGAACTGAAGCTTTCTTT.

The V and J genes are TRBV5-1 and TRBJ2-7; 9 bases agree with TRBD1. The V gene's germline CDR1 is SGHRS and CDR2 YFSETQ. The ends lost 4 bases at V and 6 bases at J; junction bases unmatched: 8. CDR3 size: 14 residues. This chain's CDR3 is CASSPRDREGEQYF. CDR3 DNA sequence: TGCGCCAGCAGCCCCCGGGACAGGGAGGGCGAGCAGTACTTC.

The chain uses TRBV6-4 and TRBJ2-1; a possible D gene is TRBD1 (5 bases). With 3 bases removed from V and 0 bases from J, the gap between germline ends came to 12 bases. CDR3 size: 16 residues. The V gene's germline CDR1 is MRHNA and CDR2 SNTAGT. CDR3 residues: CASSEQGRSSYNEQFF. DNA for the CDR3: TGTGCCAGCAGTGAGCAGGGTAGGAGCTCCTACAATGAGCAGTTCTTC.

This clone showed up just once. This rearrangement joins TRBV7-8 to TRBJ1-3; D gene ambiguous. The germline CDR1 and CDR2 sequences are SGHVS and FQNEAQ. This CDR3 is 15 amino acids long. Trimming left V 2 bases short and J 4 bases short, with 12 bases between. The CDR3 loop is CASSLNPKSGNTIYF. The CDR3 DNA reads TGTGCCAGCAGCTTAAACCCTAAGTCAGGAAACACCATATATTTT.

The V call is TRBV5-1, the J call TRBJ1-1; 7 bases are shared with TRBD1. The junction had 3 bases not matched to a gene; V was cut back by 0 bases and J by 1 base. The CDR3 consists of 15 residues. The germline CDR1 and CDR2 sequences are SGHRS and YFSETQ. CDR3 sequence: CASSLEGQRNTEAFF. CDR3 bases: TGCGCCAGCAGCTTGGAGGGACAGAGGAACACTGAAGCTTTCTTT.

The chain has TRBV7-2 and TRBJ1-2; 9 bases align to TRBD1. V was clipped by 4 bases and J by 1 base; unmatched bases: 7. CDR3 length: 16 amino acids. The germline V gene has CDR1 SGHTA and CDR2 FQGNSA. DNA for the CDR3: TGTGCCAGCAGCTCTCGAACAGGGGGCGGTAACTATGGCTACACCTTC. It specifies CASSSRTGGGNYGYTF.

This rearrangement joins TRBV7-9 to TRBJ2-7; maybe TRBD1 (5 bases). V lost 5 bases, J lost 2 bases, and 10 bases lay in between. The CDR3 is made up of 13 amino acids. CDR1 and CDR2 from the germline V gene are SEHNR and FQNEAQ (reference sequence). CDR3 sequence (DNA): TGTGCCAGCAGCCAAGCAGGGACCTACGAGCAGTACTTC. This gives the protein CASSQAGTYEQYF.

The rearrangement uses TRBV18 and TRBJ2-3, with TRBD2 matching 7 bases. Germline V gene sequence: CDR1 KGHSH, CDR2 LQKENI. The CDR3 runs to 17 residues. Germline trimming cut 0 bases from V and 0 bases from J; bases unmatched to any gene: 6. CDR3 sequence reads: CASSPPVLAVSTDTQYF. The CDR3 coding sequence is TGTGCCAGCTCACCACCGGTTCTAGCGGTTAGCACAGATACGCAGTATTTT.